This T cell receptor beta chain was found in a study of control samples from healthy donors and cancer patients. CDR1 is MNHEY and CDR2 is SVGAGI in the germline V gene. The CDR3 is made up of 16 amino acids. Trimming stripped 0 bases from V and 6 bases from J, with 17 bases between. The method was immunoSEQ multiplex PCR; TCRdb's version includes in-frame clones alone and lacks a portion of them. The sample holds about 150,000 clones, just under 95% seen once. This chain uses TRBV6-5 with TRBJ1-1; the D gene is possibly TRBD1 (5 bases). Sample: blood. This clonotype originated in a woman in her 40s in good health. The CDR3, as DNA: TGTGCCAGCAGTTACTCGAGGGGCTTGGTTGCGGCTGAAGCTTTCTTT. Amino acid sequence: CASSYSRGLVAAEAFF.